The next 26 T cell receptor beta chains were all read from a single sample in a study of T cells in Graves' hyperthyroidism and ophthalmopathy. Template material for amplifying TCR beta CDR3 regions consisted of RNA transcripts. The TCR CDR3 first-round RT-PCR relied on the HTBI primer set. MiXCR, applied by TCRdb to the multiplex PCR reads, yields one record per CDR3 protein. The table lists some 350,000 distinct CDR3 sequences, approximately 13% of them singletons. The sample consisted of blood. These receptors came from a woman aged 40 to 49 with Graves' ophthalmopathy.

This clonotype was counted ten times or more. The genes are TRBV12-3 or TRBV12-4 and TRBJ1-2; TRBD1 aligns across 8 bases. V gave up 6 bases and J gave up 8 bases; unmatched junction bases: 11. The CDR3 is made up of 14 amino acids. Written as DNA, the CDR3 is TGTGCCAGCAGAACTACGGGACAGGCGGGAGGCTACACCTTC. It yields the protein CASRTTGQAGGYTF.

Written as DNA, the CDR3 is TGCGCCAGCTCGAGGGACGGCTCTTTAGCCAAAAACATTCAGTACTTC. It yields the protein CASSRDGSLAKNIQYF. The chain links TRBV5-1 to TRBJ2-4, with D perhaps TRBD1 or TRBD2 (5 bases each). Germline V lookup: CDR1 SGHRS, CDR2 YFSETQ. CDR3 length: 16 amino acids. Trimming removed 7 bases from V and 0 bases from J, with 17 bases in between.

CDR3 DNA: TGTGCCACCATGGGTGGCCCGAGGGAGACCCAGTACTTC. This sequence encodes CATMGGPRETQYF. J is TRBJ2-5 and V is TRBV24-1; D remains ambiguous. This CDR3 has 13 amino acids. Trimming took 8 bases from V and 5 from J, leaving 14 bases between them. Germline V gene data show CDR1 as KGHDR and CDR2 as SFDVKD.

This clonotype was seen at least ten times. This chain joins TRBV7-8 and TRBJ1-6; perhaps TRBD1 as D (5 bases). The length of the CDR3 is 15 residues. V was pared by 8 bases and J by 9 bases, with 20 bases between. The germline CDR1 and CDR2 sequences are SGHVS and FQNEAQ. The CDR3 is CASREGRGTFSPLHF. The DNA of the CDR3 is TGTGCCAGCCGGGAGGGGCGCGGAACTTTTTCACCCCTCCACTTT.

This clonotype was seen ten or more times. The chain is built from TRBV6-1 and TRBJ1-1, with TRBD1 identical over 8 bases. The CDR3 length is 14 residues. The V gene end was trimmed by 7 bases and the J gene end by 6 bases; junction bases not matched to a gene: 10. Germline lookup yields CDR1 MNHNS and CDR2 SASEGT. The CDR3 is CASTRTGRTAEAFF. In DNA, the CDR3 is TGTGCCAGCACCCGGACAGGGCGGACTGCTGAAGCTTTCTTT.

This clonotype was observed at least ten times. CDR3 protein: CASSLESQWEQFF. The CDR3 nucleotides read TGTGCCAGCAGTTTAGAAAGCCAATGGGAGCAGTTCTTC. The chain employs TRBV12-3 or TRBV12-4 and TRBJ2-1; D unclear. The CDR3 length is 13 residues. The V end was cut by 1 base, the J end by 10 bases, with 11 bases between.

This clonotype occurred many times. The chain is built from TRBV7-9 and TRBJ2-7; 8 positions agree with TRBD1. CDR3 size: 16 residues. Germline CDR1 reads SEHNR; CDR2 reads FQNEAQ (reference sequence). With 5 bases clipped from V and 3 bases from J, the junction kept 12 bases outside the gene matches. DNA for the CDR3: TGTGCCAGCAGCCAAGGGACAGGAGGTCCGTTCTACGAGCAGTACTTC. Translating gives CASSQGTGGPFYEQYF.

This clonotype was counted a few times. The chain carries TRBV3-1 and TRBJ1-1; D unclear. Germline values: CDR1 LGHDT, CDR2 YNNKEL (reference sequence). The ends were cut back, 5 bases at V and 1 base at J, with 8 bases in the middle. The CDR3 spans 13 residues. CDR3 amino acids: CASSVTQNTEAFF. The CDR3 nucleotides are TGTGCCAGCAGCGTGACACAGAACACTGAAGCTTTCTTT.

This clonotype was observed a few times. V usage is TRBV10-3 and J usage is TRBJ2-2, with D maybe TRBD2 (5 bases). CDR1 and CDR2 (germline): ENHRY, SYGVKD. The length of the CDR3 is 20 residues. V was trimmed by 0 bases and J by 2 bases, leaving 22 bases between them. As DNA, the CDR3 is TGTGCCATCAGTGAGTCCGATTTTCCTTCTGGCGACTATAACACCGGGGAGCTGTTTTTT. It specifies CAISESDFPSGDYNTGELFF.

This clonotype occurred many times. This chain joins TRBV12-3 or TRBV12-4 and TRBJ1-2; no reliable D call. The V and J ends lost 10 bases and 7 bases respectively, with 13 bases between them. CDR3 size: 11 residues. CDR3 amino acids: CATSMGIGYTF. The CDR3 region has the DNA TGTGCCACTTCGATGGGAATTGGCTACACCTTC.

This clonotype was detected a few times. This chain links TRBV19 with TRBJ1-5; perhaps TRBD1 as D (6 bases). Germline V lookup: CDR1 LNHDA, CDR2 SQIVND (reference sequence). CDR3 size: 14 residues. Trimming removed 4 bases from V and 3 bases from J, with 10 bases in between. CDR3 coding DNA: TGTGCCAGTAGTACAGGGGACTACAATCAGCCCCAGCATTTT. This translates into CASSTGDYNQPQHF. Using reference TRBV19 and TRBJ1-5 for the parts outside the CDR3, the full variable domain is DGGITQSPKYLFRKEGQNVTLSCEQNLNHDAMYWYRQDPGQGLRLIYYSQIVNDFQKGDIAEGYSVSREKKESFPLTVTSAQKNPTAFYLCASSTGDYNQPQHFGDGTRLSIL.

This clonotype was found a few times. The chain has TRBV6-1 and TRBJ2-7, with TRBD1 identical over 7 bases. V lost 4 bases to trimming and J lost 1 base; unmatched junction nucleotides: 7. From germline, CDR1 is MNHNS and CDR2 SASEGT. CDR3 length: 15 residues. This CDR3 reads CASSGDSLGSYEQYF. CDR3 nucleotides: TGTGCCAGCAGTGGGGACAGCCTCGGGTCCTACGAGCAGTACTTC.

This clonotype was observed at least ten times. The J gene is TRBJ1-2, the V gene TRBV10-3, with D unclear. Germline CDR1 and CDR2: ENHRY and SYGVKD. V shed 7 bases and J shed 10 bases, with 13 bases lying between them. This CDR3 contains 11 residues. CDR3 bases: TGTGCCATCATGTCATCGCGGGACTACACCTTC. Residues: CAIMSSRDYTF.

There are many counts of this clonotype. This chain's CDR3 is CASSPRQGRGAFF. CDR3 coding DNA: TGTGCCAGCAGCCCAAGGCAGGGGAGGGGAGCTTTCTTT. The chain has TRBV6-1 and TRBJ1-1, with D possibly matching TRBD1 (6 bases). The CDR3 has 13 residues. The V end lost 6 bases, the J end lost 10 bases, and 18 bases lay between the germline ends. Germline loops: CDR1 MNHNS, CDR2 SASEGT.

The V gene is TRBV5-1, the J gene TRBJ2-7; D ambiguous. CDR3 length: 16 residues. The germline CDR1 and CDR2 sequences are SGHRS and YFSETQ. Trimming pared 0 bases from V and 0 bases from J, leaving 13 bases between. CDR3 sequence: CASSLVSSWSSYEQYF. The CDR3 DNA reads as TGCGCCAGCAGCTTGGTTTCATCATGGAGCTCCTACGAGCAGTACTTC.

This clonotype was observed a few times. V is TRBV27 and J is TRBJ2-3, with D perhaps TRBD1 (5 bases). V lost 3 bases, J lost 2 bases, and 12 bases lay in between. Germline V gives CDR1 MNHEY, CDR2 SMNVEV (reference sequence). CDR3 length equals 15 residues. The CDR3 nucleotides are TGTGCCAGCAGTTTTCAGGGCAGGGCCACAGATACGCAGTATTTT. This translates into CASSFQGRATDTQYF.

This clonotype showed up just a few times. The chain combines TRBV20-1 with TRBJ1-5; D possibly corresponds to TRBD1 (5 bases). CDR1 and CDR2 (germline): DFQATT, SNEGSKA (reference sequence). This CDR3 contains 17 residues. Trimming shortened V by 0 bases and J by 3 bases, and 18 bases separated the two germline ends. The CDR3 reads CSARDPRLGRVNQPQHF. The CDR3 nucleotides read TGCAGTGCTAGAGATCCCCGGTTGGGACGGGTCAATCAGCCCCAGCATTTT.

The rearrangement uses TRBV18 and TRBJ1-1, with a weak D call TRBD1 (5 bases). Trimming pared 4 bases from V and 1 base from J, leaving 16 bases between. The germline V gene encodes CDR1 KGHSH and CDR2 LQKENI. The CDR3 has 16 amino acids. CDR3 DNA sequence: TGTGCCAGCTCACGAGTTCAGGGACCGGAGAACACTGAAGCTTTCTTT. This codes for CASSRVQGPENTEAFF. Complete variable domain (other parts from reference TRBV18 and TRBJ1-1): NAGVMQNPRHLVRRRGQEARLRCSPMKGHSHVYWYRQLPEEGLKFMVYLQKENIIDESGMPKERFSAEFPKEGPSILRIQQVVRGDSAAYFCASSRVQGPENTEAFFGQGTRLTVV.

The chain joins TRBV6-6 to TRBJ2-1; D may match TRBD1 or TRBD2 (5 bases each). The germline V gene encodes CDR1 MNHNY and CDR2 SVGAGI (reference sequence). Between the trimmed V and J ends, which lost 0 bases and 4 bases, there was a span of 10 bases. The CDR3 runs to 15 residues. CDR3 in DNA: TGTGCCAGCAGTTACTCAGGGACGAGATACAATGAGCAGTTCTTC. Translation: CASSYSGTRYNEQFF.

This clonotype appeared a few times. The chain employs TRBV27 and TRBJ2-1; D call uncertain. The CDR3 is 14 amino acids. The germline V and J ends were trimmed by 5 bases and 7 bases, with 15 bases remaining between them. The germline V gene encodes CDR1 MNHEY and CDR2 SMNVEV (reference sequence). CDR3 amino acids: CASSLLLPPNEQFF. In DNA form, the CDR3 reads TGTGCCAGCAGTCTCCTACTCCCCCCGAATGAGCAGTTCTTC.

This clonotype showed up many times. V gene TRBV12-3 or TRBV12-4 combines with J gene TRBJ2-1; TRBD2 might be the D (5 bases). The V end was cut by 6 bases, the J end by 7 bases, with 10 bases between. This CDR3 is built from 12 residues. Here the CDR3 reads CASSGTRNEQFF. In DNA form, the CDR3 reads TGTGCCAGCAGCGGAACTAGGAATGAGCAGTTCTTC.

The table lists this clonotype with many counts. The rearrangement uses TRBV2 and TRBJ2-1, with a weak D call TRBD2 (6 bases). In germline, CDR1 is SNHLY, CDR2 FYNNEI. The CDR3 runs 13 residues. V dropped 7 bases and J dropped 10 bases, with 17 bases sitting between them. The CDR3 loop reads CASMFVGGGEQFF. CDR3 in DNA: TGTGCCAGCATGTTTGTGGGGGGTGGCGAGCAGTTCTTC.

This clonotype was counted at least ten times. The chain couples TRBV7-9 to TRBJ1-5; a possible D gene is TRBD1 (5 bases). The germline V and J ends were trimmed by 4 bases and 4 bases, with 8 bases remaining between them. Germline lookup yields CDR1 SEHNR and CDR2 FQNEAQ (reference sequence). The CDR3 runs 13 residues. CDR3 in amino acids: CASSSGWNQPQHF. The DNA of the CDR3 is TGTGCCAGCAGCTCAGGGTGGAATCAGCCCCAGCATTTT.

A few counts support this clonotype. This chain joins TRBV29-1 and TRBJ1-3; no firm D call. Between the trimmed V and J ends, which lost 4 bases and 0 bases, there was a span of 7 bases. The germline CDR1 and CDR2 sequences are SQVTM and ANQGSEA. The CDR3 length is 13 residues. CDR3: CSVGQASGNTIYF. Written as DNA, the CDR3 is TGCAGCGTTGGCCAGGCCTCTGGAAACACCATATATTTT. The entire variable domain, with the rest obtained from reference TRBV29-1 and TRBJ1-3, is as follows: SAVISQKPSRDICQRGTSLTIQCQVDSQVTMMFWYRQQPGQSLTLIATANQGSEATYESGFVIDKFPISRPNLTFSTLTVSNMSPEDSSIYLCSVGQASGNTIYFGEGSWLTVV.

This clonotype was picked up many times. This sequence joins TRBV13 and TRBJ2-3; tentative D call: TRBD2 (6 bases). The CDR3 consists of 16 residues. Per germline, CDR1 PRHDT and CDR2 FYEKMQ (reference sequence). Deletions cut 5 bases from V and 0 bases from J, with 15 bases between. The CDR3 DNA is TGTGCCAGCAGCGCCTTAGCGGTATCTAGCACAGATACGCAGTATTTT. This translates into CASSALAVSSTDTQYF.

This clonotype was recorded many times. The V gene is TRBV6-1, the J gene TRBJ2-1; 12 bases match TRBD1. The germline gives CDR1 MNHNS, CDR2 SASEGT. The CDR3 consists of 16 residues. After removal of 3 bases from V and 4 bases from J, the junction contained 4 bases not matched to a gene. In DNA, the CDR3 is TGTGCCAGCAGTGACCGGGACAGGGGGCGATACAATGAGCAGTTCTTC. Protein product: CASSDRDRGRYNEQFF.